Below, one TCR beta chain is given with its context. The antigen is not known. The sample comes from a study of beta chain features in type 1 diabetes. Study-wide points: Diminished insertions and augmented deletions at VDJ junctions characterized type 1 diabetes patients. TCRB CDR3 length was moderately but significantly reduced in all four CD4+ subsets of Type 1 diabetes patients.

One heparinised blood draw, averaging about 120 mL, came from each donor. Every isolated RNA sample was fully reverse transcribed, so sequencing captured expressed TCRB transcripts. Measured with immunoSEQ multiplex PCR; TCRdb has only the in-frame clones, and not every one. The table has 95,000 to 150,000 clones, roughly 17% seen once; the top ten hold about 2.5%. The TCR sequence derives from a man aged 30-40 years with type 1 diabetes. Sequencing was carried out using central memory CD4+ T cells from blood.

CDR3 DNA: TGTGCCAGCAGTAGGCAGGAAAAATCACCCCTCCACTTT. Translating gives CASSRQEKSPLHF. This chain links TRBV25-1 with TRBJ1-6; no definite D call. The germline V gene has CDR1 MGHDK and CDR2 SYGVNS. CDR3 length equals 13 residues. Trimming cost V 5 bases and J 10 bases, with 12 bases left between them.